Below are 10 T cell receptor beta chains sequenced from a single sample in a study of shared clonotypes between healthy human individuals. TCRdb's table, derived via immunoSEQ multiplex PCR, lists solely in-frame clones and lacks some. The sample has some 2.3 million clones; over 90% are singletons. The sample taken for sequencing was naive CD4+ T cells from PBMCs. As to subset: CD45RA+ positively selected. These receptors originate from a man younger than 35 in good health. Some clones in this sample may be carry-over from other donors' samples.

This clone was recorded only once. The chain has TRBV7-3 and TRBJ2-1, with 9 bases that match TRBD2. Germline V gene data show CDR1 as SGHTA and CDR2 as FQGTGA. The V segment lost 1 base and the J segment 4 bases; nucleotides outside the gene matches: 2. The CDR3 has 15 residues. CDR3 loop: CASSLIAGEYNEQFF. In DNA, the CDR3 is TGTGCCAGCAGCTTAATAGCGGGAGAGTACAATGAGCAGTTCTTC.

V gene TRBV4-2 combines with J gene TRBJ2-7, with D possibly TRBD2 on 5 matching bases. Germline-derived CDR1 and CDR2 are LGHNA and YNFKEQ. Trimming took 2 bases from V and 2 from J, leaving 13 bases between them. CDR3 length: 15 residues. The CDR3 sequence is CASSQPSSGPYEQYF. CDR3 coding DNA: TGTGCCAGCAGCCAACCTAGCTCGGGCCCCTACGAGCAGTACTTC.

This rearrangement joins TRBV9 to TRBJ2-3; D gene unclear. This CDR3 region has 11 residues. Germline-derived CDR1 and CDR2 are SGDLS and YYNGEE. V was trimmed by 3 bases and J by 7 bases, leaving 6 bases between them. As DNA, the CDR3 is TGTGCCAGCAGCGCTTGGAATACGCAGTATTTT. It is translated as CASSAWNTQYF.

In nucleotides, the CDR3 is TGTGCCAGCAGTGACAGGGGATACTCACCCCTCCACTTT. This sequence encodes CASSDRGYSPLHF. This rearrangement joins TRBV2 to TRBJ1-6; weak D call: TRBD1 (6 bases). V was cut by 3 bases and J by 10 bases, with 10 bases left in between. CDR3 size: 13 residues. Germline V gives CDR1 SNHLY, CDR2 FYNNEI.

The CDR3 loop is CAGRDSEYEQYF. CDR3 coding DNA: TGTGCCGGACGGGACAGCGAATACGAGCAGTACTTC. The V and J genes are TRBV7-9 and TRBJ2-7; 7 bases match TRBD1. The CDR3 has 12 amino acids. J was trimmed by 4 bases and V by 11 bases; bases with no gene match: 8. Germline V lookup: CDR1 SEHNR, CDR2 FQNEAQ (reference sequence).

The rearrangement links TRBV7-8 to TRBJ2-7; D not resolved. V dropped 4 bases and J dropped 8 bases, with 15 bases sitting between them. CDR3 length: 13 amino acids. The germline gives CDR1 SGHVS, CDR2 FQNEAQ. The CDR3 sequence: CASSYSGGAKQYF. In DNA form, the CDR3 reads TGTGCCAGCAGCTACTCAGGCGGCGCGAAGCAGTACTTC.

The gene calls are TRBV5-1 and TRBJ2-1; D is unclear. Germline V gives CDR1 SGHRS, CDR2 YFSETQ. This CDR3 is 13 amino acids long. V gave up 3 bases and J gave up 7 bases, with 11 bases separating them. Here the CDR3 DNA reads TGCGCCAGCAGCTCCACCGTGGGGAATGAGCAGTTCTTC. As protein: CASSSTVGNEQFF. Complete variable domain (other parts from reference TRBV5-1 and TRBJ2-1): KAGVTQTPRYLIKTRGQQVTLSCSPISGHRSVSWYQQTPGQGLQFLFEYFSETQRNKGNFPGRFSGRQFSNSRSEMNVSTLELGDSALYLCASSSTVGNEQFFGPGTRLTVL.

This chain links TRBV29-1 with TRBJ1-2; 8 nucleotides agree with TRBD1. With V trimmed by 1 base and J by 7 bases, 14 bases remained unmatched. CDR3 length equals 16 residues. Germline lookup yields CDR1 SQVTM and CDR2 ANQGSEA. The CDR3 DNA reads as TGCAGCGTTGAAGGGCGACGGACAGGGAGCGCTCTTGGCTACACCTTC. Translated, it gives CSVEGRRTGSALGYTF.

The chain has TRBV7-8 and TRBJ2-5, with 7 bases fitting TRBD1. In germline, CDR1 is SGHVS, CDR2 FQNEAQ. V was clipped by 5 bases and J by 2 bases; unmatched bases: 11. The CDR3 is 16 amino acids. The CDR3 reads CASSPQAGTVQETQYF. CDR3 bases: TGTGCCAGCAGCCCTCAGGCAGGGACAGTTCAAGAGACCCAGTACTTC.

V is TRBV2 and J is TRBJ2-7; no clear D. This CDR3 region has 14 residues. V dropped 1 base and J dropped 7 bases, with 14 bases sitting between them. CDR1 SNHLY and CDR2 FYNNEI come from the germline V gene. Here the CDR3 reads CASSEEASLGEQYF. CDR3 bases: TGTGCCAGCAGTGAAGAGGCGTCCCTCGGTGAGCAGTACTTC.